The next 27 T cell receptor beta chains were all read from a single sample in a study of glioma-infiltrating T cells after dendritic cell vaccination. As for time point: after dendritic cell vaccination, including at tumor progression/relapse. The data were produced by immunoSEQ multiplex PCR, yet TCRdb's version contains in-frame clones alone and is incomplete. The repertoire holds around 90,000 clones, with 81% as singletons. Sequenced material: blood, taken after dendritic cell vaccination. The receptors were sampled from a human donor with glioblastoma.

The chain is built from TRBV29-1 and TRBJ2-5, with TRBD2 matching over 8 bases. Near its end, the DNA agrees better with TRBJ2-7, so the J call may be wrong. There are 15 residues in the CDR3. Germline V gives CDR1 SQVTM, CDR2 ANQGSEA. The CDR3 DNA sequence: TGCAGCGTTGAAATTTACGGGAGGGCCCCCCACGAGCAGTACTTC. Translating it yields CSVEIYGRAPHEQYF.

The rearrangement uses TRBV5-1 and TRBJ1-2; possibly TRBD1 for D (6 bases). Germline V gives CDR1 SGHRS, CDR2 YFSETQ. CDR3 length: 15 residues. V was trimmed by 0 bases and J by 6 bases, leaving 15 bases between them. CDR3 nucleotides: TGCGCCAGCAGCTTGGAGTCTCCAGGGGTTCATGGCTACACCTTC. Its protein product is CASSLESPGVHGYTF.

The chain employs TRBV5-6 and TRBJ2-2; 7 bases are a match to TRBD2. The J segment lost 6 bases and the V segment lost 3 bases, leaving 5 bases of the junction unmatched. CDR1 is SGHDT, CDR2 YYEEEE, per germline. CDR3 size: 14 residues. The CDR3 region has the DNA TGTGCCAGCAGCTCGGCGGGAGTCCCCGGGGAGCTGTTTTTT. It translates to CASSSAGVPGELFF.

This sequence joins TRBV5-6 and TRBJ2-4; 7 bases match TRBD2. Unmatched junction bases numbered 11, after V lost 3 bases and J lost 8 bases. This CDR3 is 15 amino acids long. CDR1 and CDR2 (germline): SGHDT, YYEEEE. CDR3 region: CASSSSGKGSDIQYF. The CDR3 bases are TGTGCCAGCAGCTCAAGCGGGAAGGGTTCCGACATTCAGTACTTC.

The chain couples TRBV5-4 to TRBJ1-3, with TRBD1 matching over 8 bases. Trimming cost V 5 bases and J 2 bases; bases outside gene matches: 12. The length of the CDR3 is 17 residues. The V gene's germline CDR1 is SGHNT and CDR2 YYREEE (reference sequence). The CDR3 nucleotides read TGTGCCAGCAGGGTCGCTGGTCAGGGGGCGGCTGGAAACACCATATATTTT. This sequence encodes CASRVAGQGAAGNTIYF.

This clone showed up just a few times. The rearrangement uses TRBV18 and TRBJ1-2, with TRBD1 as a possible D gene (5 bases). Germline V lookup: CDR1 KGHSH, CDR2 LQKENI. V shed 0 bases and J shed 8 bases, with 13 bases lying between them. The CDR3 contains 14 residues. The DNA for the CDR3 is TGTGCCAGCTCACCACCAACCGGGGCGGGAGGCTACACCTTC. Translated: CASSPPTGAGGYTF.

This clone was picked up a small number of times. The genes are TRBV2 and TRBJ2-1; tentative D call: TRBD1 (5 bases). Germline V lookup: CDR1 SNHLY, CDR2 FYNNEI. The V and J ends lost 3 bases and 7 bases respectively, with 13 bases between them. The CDR3 totals 14 residues. Written as DNA, the CDR3 is TGTGCCAGCAGTGACTACCAAAAGGGGAATGAGCAGTTCTTC. This translates into CASSDYQKGNEQFF.

For the CDR3, the DNA is TGTGCCAGCTCACCGGGACAGGGGTCGGGACCCCTCCACTTT. Its translation: CASSPGQGSGPLHF. The chain has TRBV18 and TRBJ1-6, with 10 positions matching TRBD1. V was clipped by 3 bases and J by 12 bases; unmatched bases: 5. CDR3 size: 14 residues. From germline, CDR1 is KGHSH and CDR2 LQKENI.

This clone is a singleton in its sample. The chain has TRBV2 and TRBJ1-4; 11 nucleotides line up with TRBD1. V trimming: 7 bases; J trimming: 5 bases; junction bases outside the gene matches: 6. CDR1 and CDR2 from the germline V gene are SNHLY and FYNNEI. The CDR3 sequence is 15 residues long. CDR3 loop: CASKGQGVQNEKLFF. CDR3 nucleotides: TGTGCCAGCAAGGGACAGGGGGTTCAGAATGAAAAACTGTTTTTT.

The V and J genes are TRBV2 and TRBJ2-7, with D possibly being TRBD2 (6 bases). CDR1 SNHLY and CDR2 FYNNEI come from the germline V gene. Between the trimmed V and J ends, which lost 0 bases and 3 bases, there was a span of 15 bases. The CDR3 consists of 16 residues. The CDR3 bases are TGTGCCAGCAGTGAAGCGACACGGGGGACCCGCTACGAGCAGTACTTC. It codes for CASSEATRGTRYEQYF.

The rearrangement uses TRBV9 and TRBJ2-5; D unresolved. Trimming took off 0 bases at V and 5 bases at J, with 11 bases between the two ends. The CDR3 has 14 residues. CDR1 is SGDLS, CDR2 YYNGEE, per germline. The CDR3 region is CASSVAGSVETQYF. CDR3 nucleotides: TGTGCCAGCAGCGTAGCAGGTTCAGTGGAGACCCAGTACTTC.

The chain uses TRBV7-2 and TRBJ1-2; D is undetermined. V lost 3 bases, J lost 8 bases, and 13 bases lay in between. Germline V gene sequence: CDR1 SGHTA, CDR2 FQGNSA. This CDR3 is built from 13 residues. CDR3 sequence reads: CASSLSPGGGYTF. The CDR3 DNA reads TGTGCCAGCAGCTTGAGTCCAGGTGGGGGCTACACCTTC. Drawing the rest from reference TRBV7-2 and TRBJ1-2, the complete variable domain is GAGVSQSPSNKVTEKGKDVELRCDPISGHTALYWYRQSLGQGLEFLIYFQGNSAPDKSGLPSDRFSAERTGGSVSTLTIQRTQQEDSAVYLCASSLSPGGGYTFGSGTRLTVV.

V and J are TRBV6-5 and TRBJ1-3; D is uncertain. The V and J ends lost 6 bases and 3 bases respectively, with 9 bases between them. The germline V gene encodes CDR1 MNHEY and CDR2 SVGAGI. The CDR3 is 13 residues long. The CDR3 spells CASRPPIGNTIYF. In DNA, the CDR3 is TGTGCCAGCAGACCCCCTATTGGAAACACCATATATTTT.

The V call is TRBV10-3, the J call TRBJ2-5, with TRBD1 matching 7 bases. The CDR3 runs 13 residues. Per the germline V gene, CDR1 is ENHRY and CDR2 is SYGVKD. J lost 2 bases, V lost 7 bases, and 4 bases had no gene match. The CDR3 region is CAITDREQETQYF. The CDR3 nucleotides are TGTGCCATCACCGACAGGGAACAAGAGACCCAGTACTTC.

This clone has only a few counts. The chain couples TRBV5-6 to TRBJ2-5; D remains unclear. This CDR3 is 14 amino acids long. V lost 4 bases and J lost 1, with 11 bases in between. The germline V gene encodes CDR1 SGHDT and CDR2 YYEEEE. The DNA for the CDR3 is TGTGCCAGCAGCCAAGGCGGTTTCCAAGAGACCCAGTACTTC. It is translated as CASSQGGFQETQYF.

This clone was recorded a few times. The chain has TRBV5-4 and TRBJ1-1; tentatively, D is TRBD1 (5 bases). The CDR3 loop spans 16 amino acids. V was pared by 4 bases and J by 2 bases, with 18 bases between. Germline CDR1 is SGHNT and CDR2 is YYREEE (reference sequence). The CDR3 reads CASSPRSGGDNTEAFF. The DNA of the CDR3 is TGTGCCAGCAGCCCGAGGTCCGGGGGGGATAACACTGAAGCTTTCTTT.

J is TRBJ2-6 and V is TRBV7-6, with 11 bases that match TRBD1. CDR3 size: 16 residues. Per germline, CDR1 SGHVS and CDR2 FNYEAQ. The ends lost 5 bases at V and 4 bases at J; junction bases unmatched: 4. The CDR3 protein is CASSLDRGQGANVLTF. CDR3 coding DNA: TGTGCCAGCAGCCTGGACAGGGGGCAAGGGGCCAACGTCCTGACTTTC.

This sequence joins TRBV6-1 and TRBJ2-5; D is unresolved. The CDR3 is 15 amino acids. The ends were cut back, 7 bases at V and 5 bases at J, with 20 bases in the middle. Germline CDR1 is MNHNS and CDR2 is SASEGT. The CDR3 nucleotides read TGTGCCAGCAATCCCTCAGTTGGCGCCGGGGAGACCCAGTACTTC. It translates to CASNPSVGAGETQYF.

The chain joins TRBV2 to TRBJ1-5, with 8 positions matching TRBD1. Germline values: CDR1 SNHLY, CDR2 FYNNEI. J gave up 2 bases and V 5 bases, and 17 bases lay outside the gene matches. The CDR3 consists of 19 residues. CDR3 coding DNA: TGTGCCAGCAGTCATACCCCCGAGACAGGGGATATGGGCAATCAGCCCCAGCATTTT. Amino acids: CASSHTPETGDMGNQPQHF.

This chain uses TRBV5-8 with TRBJ2-4, with TRBD1 matching 10 bases. From germline, CDR1 is SGHTS and CDR2 YDEGEE. J gave up 3 bases and V 4 bases, and 4 bases lay outside the gene matches. The length of the CDR3 is 15 residues. CDR3 nucleotide sequence: TGTGCCAGCAGCCTAGGGACAGGGGACAAAAACATTCAGTACTTC. Its protein is CASSLGTGDKNIQYF.

The V gene is TRBV6-1, the J gene TRBJ1-6; 9 bases match TRBD1. V lost 4 bases and J lost 7; bases outside the gene matches: 5. This CDR3 is 15 amino acids long. The V gene's germline CDR1 is MNHNS and CDR2 SASEGT. The CDR3 protein is CASSAWDRANSPLHF. CDR3 nucleotides: TGTGCCAGCAGTGCATGGGACAGGGCGAATTCACCCCTCCACTTT.

The count of this clone is one. This chain connects TRBV6-1 to TRBJ2-3; 7 bases line up with TRBD2. The germline V gene encodes CDR1 MNHNS and CDR2 SASEGT. The V gene end was trimmed by 11 bases and the J gene end by 3 bases; junction bases not matched to a gene: 8. This CDR3 region has 13 residues. This CDR3 is CAERGSGTDTQYF. The CDR3 region has the DNA TGTGCCGAGAGGGGTAGCGGGACAGATACGCAGTATTTT.

The genes are TRBV7-9 and TRBJ1-5, with D perhaps matching TRBD1 (5 bases). Looked up from germline, CDR1 is SEHNR and CDR2 is FQNEAQ (reference sequence). Trimming removed 5 bases at V and 6 bases at J, with 17 bases between. CDR3 length: 15 residues. Here the CDR3 DNA reads TGTGCCAGCAGCCCGCCCGGGGGGTACGGTCAGCCCCAGCATTTT. As protein: CASSPPGGYGQPQHF.

This CDR3 is CASSINAGVPNYGYTF. As DNA, the CDR3 is TGTGCCAGTAGTATAAATGCGGGGGTCCCGAACTATGGCTACACCTTC. This chain uses TRBV19 with TRBJ1-2, with D tentatively TRBD1 (5 bases). Germline-derived CDR1 and CDR2 are LNHDA and SQIVND (reference sequence). The CDR3 is 16 residues long. The ends were cut back, 2 bases at V and 2 bases at J, with 15 bases in the middle.

The chain joins TRBV9 to TRBJ2-6; 9 bases match TRBD1. The CDR3 extends over 18 amino acids. Germline loops: CDR1 SGDLS, CDR2 YYNGEE. V gave up 4 bases and J gave up 2 bases; unmatched junction bases: 10. CDR3 sequence: CASSPTGTGRPGANVLTF. CDR3 coding DNA: TGTGCCAGCAGCCCCACCGGGACAGGGAGACCTGGGGCCAACGTCCTGACTTTC.

CDR3 DNA: TGTGCCAGCAGCTCTAGACAGGGTGGCTATGGCTACACCTTC. Amino acid sequence: CASSSRQGGYGYTF. This chain connects TRBV7-2 to TRBJ1-2, with 7 bases that match TRBD1. The CDR3 covers 14 residues. J was trimmed by 4 bases and V by 4 bases; bases with no gene match: 6. Germline V CDR1 and CDR2: SGHTA, FQGNSA.

CDR3 nucleotide sequence: TGTGCCAGCAGTGATACTACAGGGGGCGATGACGGCTATGGCTACACCTTC. Amino acids: CASSDTTGGDDGYGYTF. This sequence joins TRBV2 and TRBJ1-2, with 9 nucleotides matching TRBD1. Per the germline V gene, CDR1 is SNHLY and CDR2 is FYNNEI. V gave up 3 bases and J gave up 4 bases; unmatched junction bases: 12. The CDR3 is made up of 17 amino acids. The complete variable domain, with remaining parts taken from reference TRBV2 and TRBJ1-2, reads EPEVTQTPSHQVTQMGQEVILRCVPISNHLYFYWYRQILGQKVEFLVSFYNNEISEKSEIFDDQFSVERPDGSNFTLKIRSTKLEDSAMYFCASSDTTGGDDGYGYTFGSGTRLTVV.